These 27 T cell receptor beta chains share one sample of origin, sequenced in a study of T cell responses to AZD1222 COVID-19 vaccine. TCRdb's copy holds only in-frame clones and misses some; the assay was immunoSEQ multiplex PCR. Of 200,000 to 300,000 clones in the sample, 80% to 95% were seen once. The input for sequencing was peripheral blood, taken on day 0 of AZD1222 vaccination. Receptors originate from an adult in good health.

A single count supports this clone. The chain employs TRBV28 and TRBJ2-7; perhaps TRBD1 as D (6 bases). The CDR3 consists of 16 residues. Trimming cost V 2 bases and J 7 bases, with 21 bases left between them. Germline V gives CDR1 MDHEN, CDR2 SYDVKM. The CDR3: CASSLSFETGVGEQYF. The CDR3 DNA sequence: TGTGCCAGCAGTTTAAGTTTTGAGACAGGTGTCGGGGAGCAGTACTTC.

The V gene is TRBV10-2, the J gene TRBJ1-6; D unclear. CDR3 length: 15 residues. The V end was cut by 0 bases, the J end by 7 bases, with 10 bases between. The germline V gene encodes CDR1 WSHSY and CDR2 SAAADI. CDR3 loop: CASSESGRSNSPLHF. In DNA form, the CDR3 reads TGCGCCAGCAGTGAGTCGGGCCGGTCAAATTCACCCCTCCACTTT.

The V call is TRBV2, the J call TRBJ1-4, with TRBD1 matching 7 bases. Per the germline V gene, CDR1 is SNHLY and CDR2 is FYNNEI. V was pared by 4 bases and J by 13 bases, with 6 bases of the junction left unmatched. The CDR3 has 12 amino acids. CDR3 region: CASSAKTGRLFF. CDR3 DNA: TGTGCCAGCAGTGCGAAGACAGGGAGACTGTTTTTT.

This clone was counted a single time. The rearrangement joins TRBV7-9 to TRBJ1-5; D possibly corresponds to TRBD1 (6 bases). Germline V gene data show CDR1 as SEHNR and CDR2 as FQNEAQ (reference sequence). The length of the CDR3 is 15 residues. Deletions cut 1 base from V and 0 bases from J, with 7 bases between. The CDR3 loop is CASSLGTVSNQPQHF. DNA for the CDR3: TGTGCCAGCAGCTTAGGGACAGTTAGCAATCAGCCCCAGCATTTT.

This chain links TRBV5-8 with TRBJ2-4; no firm D call. The ends were cut back, 4 bases at V and 0 bases at J, with 11 bases in the middle. The germline CDR1 and CDR2 sequences are SGHTS and YDEGEE. The CDR3 contains 15 residues. The CDR3 is CASSPSAEAKNIQYF. Here the CDR3 DNA reads TGTGCCAGCAGCCCAAGCGCGGAAGCCAAAAACATTCAGTACTTC.

The rearrangement links TRBV19 to TRBJ2-1; 7 nucleotides line up with TRBD2. The V segment lost 3 bases and the J segment 4 bases; nucleotides outside the gene matches: 6. The CDR3 totals 15 residues. CDR1 and CDR2 (germline): LNHDA, SQIVND (reference sequence). Written as DNA, the CDR3 is TGTGCCAGTAGTATTACCCCACTAGCGTACAATGAGCAGTTCTTC. Translating gives CASSITPLAYNEQFF.

The chain links TRBV6-1 to TRBJ2-7, with 7 positions matching TRBD1. Looked up from germline, CDR1 is MNHNS and CDR2 is SASEGT. The CDR3 covers 16 residues. V shed 3 bases, J shed 1 base, and the junction held 9 bases outside the gene matches. CDR3 amino acids: CASSDPRQGSSYEQYF. CDR3 DNA: TGTGCCAGCAGTGACCCGCGACAGGGTAGTTCCTACGAGCAGTACTTC.

The chain couples TRBV7-3 to TRBJ2-5, with no clear D. The CDR3 runs to 13 residues. V dropped 2 bases and J dropped 3 bases, with 7 bases sitting between them. Germline CDR1 SGHTA, CDR2 FQGTGA. The CDR3 here is CASSLDQEETQYF. CDR3 nucleotide sequence: TGTGCCAGCAGCTTAGACCAAGAAGAGACCCAGTACTTC.

In its sample, this clone was seen a few times. The chain carries TRBV5-4 and TRBJ2-7, with TRBD1 matching over 9 bases. V lost 0 bases, J lost 5 bases, and 0 bases stayed unmatched. The CDR3 covers 13 residues. The germline gives CDR1 SGHNT, CDR2 YYREEE (reference sequence). CDR3 sequence (DNA): TGTGCCAGCAGCTTGGGGACAGGGGACGAGCAGTACTTC. Translating gives CASSLGTGDEQYF.

The chain carries TRBV28 and TRBJ1-2; TRBD1 matches at 7 bases. There are 13 residues in the CDR3. The V gene's germline CDR1 is MDHEN and CDR2 SYDVKM. Trimming at V came to 7 bases and at J to 9 bases, leaving 11 bases not matched to a gene. CDR3 sequence (DNA): TGTGCCAGCAATTTCGGACAGGATCATCGCTACACCTTC. It codes for CASNFGQDHRYTF.

This chain uses TRBV7-7 with TRBJ2-5; perhaps TRBD1 as D (5 bases). This CDR3 contains 12 residues. V was pared by 5 bases and J by 4 bases, with 8 bases between. The germline CDR1 and CDR2 sequences are SSHAT and FNYEAQ (reference sequence). The CDR3 spells CASSNTGETQYF. CDR3 nucleotides: TGTGCCAGCAGCAATACAGGAGAGACCCAGTACTTC.

The chain joins TRBV3-1 (or the pseudogene TRBV3-2) to TRBJ2-2; D perhaps matches TRBD2 (6 bases). CDR3 size: 14 residues. Germline V lookup: CDR1 LGHDT, CDR2 YNNKEL (reference sequence). V gave up 3 bases and J gave up 1 base, with 6 bases separating them. Here the CDR3 DNA reads TGTGCCAGCAGCCACGGGAGGAACACCGGGGAGCTGTTTTTT. Translated, it gives CASSHGRNTGELFF.

This chain joins TRBV28 and TRBJ2-7; D is undetermined. The CDR3 spans 15 residues. The V and J ends lost 6 bases and 1 base respectively, with 16 bases between them. Looked up from germline, CDR1 is MDHEN and CDR2 is SYDVKM. The CDR3 spells CASRGFGRGSYEQYF. For the CDR3, the DNA is TGTGCCAGCAGGGGTTTCGGACGTGGTTCCTACGAGCAGTACTTC.

The J gene is TRBJ1-3, the V gene TRBV5-1, with a tentative D call TRBD1 (5 bases). Germline lookup yields CDR1 SGHRS and CDR2 YFSETQ. The ends were cut back, 0 bases at V and 0 bases at J, with 7 bases in the middle. The CDR3 sequence is 15 residues long. CDR3 nucleotides: TGCGCCAGCAGCTTGGTTGGGGCCTCTGGAAACACCATATATTTT. This gives the protein CASSLVGASGNTIYF.

This chain joins TRBV2 and TRBJ2-7, with unresolved D. With 4 bases removed from V and 3 bases from J, the gap between germline ends came to 10 bases. The CDR3 contains 13 residues. Germline V gene sequence: CDR1 SNHLY, CDR2 FYNNEI. For the CDR3, the DNA is TGTGCCAGCAGTGGGCAGGCGTTCTACGAGCAGTACTTC. The encoded protein is CASSGQAFYEQYF. The variable domain in full, completed from reference TRBV2 and TRBJ2-7, reads EPEVTQTPSHQVTQMGQEVILRCVPISNHLYFYWYRQILGQKVEFLVSFYNNEISEKSEIFDDQFSVERPDGSNFTLKIRSTKLEDSAMYFCASSGQAFYEQYFGPGTRLTVT.

The chain recombines TRBV6-2 or TRBV6-3 with TRBJ1-5; D is perhaps TRBD1 (5 bases). This CDR3 is built from 15 residues. V was shortened by 8 bases and J by 0 bases, with 14 bases between the two germline ends. The germline CDR1 and CDR2 sequences are MNHEY and SVGEGT. CDR3 DNA: TGTGCCAGCGGCCGGGGACCTCCTAGCAATCAGCCCCAGCATTTT. Translated, it gives CASGRGPPSNQPQHF.

A single count supports this clone. V gene TRBV11-1 combines with J gene TRBJ1-6; the D is unclear. The CDR3 sequence is 14 residues long. V lost 5 bases and J 4 bases, leaving 9 bases between the germline ends. CDR1 and CDR2 from the germline V gene are SGHAT and FQDESV (reference sequence). CDR3 protein: CASSLRSYNSPLHF. The CDR3 DNA is TGTGCCAGCAGCCTGCGGTCATATAATTCACCCCTCCACTTT.

CDR3 amino acids: CASSLLQGYEQYF. The CDR3 DNA is TGCGCCAGCAGCTTGTTGCAGGGGTACGAGCAGTACTTC. The chain carries TRBV5-1 and TRBJ2-7, with D possibly being TRBD1 (6 bases). Trimming shortened V by 1 base and J by 4 bases, and 9 bases separated the two germline ends. Per the germline V gene, CDR1 is SGHRS and CDR2 is YFSETQ. The CDR3 loop spans 13 amino acids.

The gene calls are TRBV6-5 and TRBJ1-2, with D possibly matching TRBD1 (6 bases). The CDR3 has 15 residues. Germline V gene data show CDR1 as MNHEY and CDR2 as SVGAGI. V shed 5 bases and J shed 8 bases, with 21 bases lying between them. CDR3 DNA sequence: TGTGCCAGCAGTCTCGCCCAAGGGGGGGCTAAGGGCTACACCTTC. This sequence encodes CASSLAQGGAKGYTF.

In its sample, this clone was seen once. The gene calls are TRBV4-1 and TRBJ1-1; maybe TRBD1 (5 bases). The germline CDR1 and CDR2 sequences are MGHRA and YSYEKL. This CDR3 comprises 14 residues. V was pared by 2 bases and J by 0 bases, with 7 bases between. CDR3 protein: CASSQQGLNTEAFF. The CDR3 DNA follows: TGCGCCAGCAGCCAACAGGGACTGAACACTGAAGCTTTCTTT.

The rearrangement joins TRBV4-2 to TRBJ2-7; the D call may be TRBD1 or TRBD2 (5 bases each). V shed 7 bases and J shed 3 bases, with 16 bases lying between them. This CDR3 has 14 amino acids. The germline gives CDR1 LGHNA, CDR2 YNFKEQ. CDR3 DNA sequence: TGTGCCAGCACCAGAGACGGGACGAGCTACGAGCAGTACTTC. Encoded protein: CASTRDGTSYEQYF.

The CDR3 nucleotides read TGTGCCAGCAGTACCCGACGGGGGAGCATGGCCTACGAGCAGTACTTC. Its protein is CASSTRRGSMAYEQYF. The rearrangement uses TRBV28 and TRBJ2-7, with a weak D call TRBD2 (6 bases). This CDR3 is 16 amino acids long. CDR1 and CDR2 (germline): MDHEN, SYDVKM. Trimming cost V 5 bases and J 2 bases, with 19 bases left between them. The full variable domain, rest sourced from reference TRBV28 and TRBJ2-7, is DVKVTQSSRYLVKRTGEKVFLECVQDMDHENMFWYRQDPGLGLRLIYFSYDVKMKEKGDIPEGYSVSREKKERFSLILESASTNQTSMYLCASSTRRGSMAYEQYFGPGTRLTVT.

V gene TRBV7-8 combines with J gene TRBJ1-6; 9 nucleotides agree with TRBD1. This CDR3 is 16 amino acids long. CDR1 is SGHVS and CDR2 is FQNEAQ in the germline V gene. V dropped 4 bases and J dropped 5; count of bases not matched to a gene: 6. CDR3 protein: CASSSQGQGNNSPLHF. The CDR3 region has the DNA TGTGCCAGCAGCTCCCAGGGACAGGGCAATAATTCACCCCTCCACTTT.

The gene calls are TRBV7-8 and TRBJ1-4; 9 nucleotides align to TRBD1. CDR3 length equals 17 residues. Trimming cost V 5 bases and J 4 bases; bases outside gene matches: 11. The germline V gene has CDR1 SGHVS and CDR2 FQNEAQ. This CDR3 reads CASSPYRGQGHNEKLFF. CDR3 nucleotide sequence: TGTGCCAGCAGCCCCTATCGGGGACAGGGCCATAATGAAAAACTGTTTTTT.

CDR3 region: CASSPYVGRADGYTF. The CDR3 nucleotides are TGTGCCAGCAGTCCCTACGTGGGGCGTGCTGATGGCTACACCTTC. The chain recombines TRBV28 with TRBJ1-2, with D perhaps matching TRBD1 (5 bases). V lost 5 bases, J lost 6 bases, and 19 bases lay in between. The CDR3 contains 15 residues. The germline V gene encodes CDR1 MDHEN and CDR2 SYDVKM.

This chain joins TRBV5-1 and TRBJ2-7; a possible D gene is TRBD1 (5 bases). Germline assignment: CDR1 SGHRS and CDR2 YFSETQ. This CDR3 region has 13 residues. Trimming shortened V by 3 bases and J by 4 bases, and 11 bases separated the two germline ends. CDR3 sequence reads: CASSSGHVYEQYF. Written as DNA, the CDR3 is TGCGCCAGCAGCTCCGGACACGTTTACGAGCAGTACTTC.

The chain employs TRBV9 and TRBJ2-7; 8 nucleotides match TRBD1. This CDR3 spans 14 amino acids. Trimming took 4 bases from V and 6 from J; bases not matched to a gene: 9. The germline V gene encodes CDR1 SGDLS and CDR2 YYNGEE. CDR3 nucleotides: TGTGCCAGCAGCCCCGGACAGGGTTCGGTCGAGCAGTACTTC. It yields the protein CASSPGQGSVEQYF.